This TCR beta chain came from a study of T cells in Graves' hyperthyroidism and ophthalmopathy. General study findings and limits: Most expanded thyroid clonotypes above 0.001 recurred in blood.

This clonotype came up many times. Its antigen is undetermined. From RNA transcripts, TCR beta CDR3 regions were amplified. A first-round RT-PCR of the TCR CDR3 used the HTBI primer set. TCRdb re-derived calls from the multiplex PCR reads in MiXCR, one entry per CDR3 protein. In the table there are roughly 630,000 distinct CDR3 sequences, approximately 14% of which are singletons. This CDR3 has 16 amino acids. Trimming removed 1 base from V and 4 bases from J, with 14 bases in between. In germline, CDR1 is SGHNT, CDR2 YENEEA. V usage is TRBV11-3 and J usage is TRBJ2-1; no clear D gene. The sequence derives from a woman in her twenties or thirties with Graves' hyperthyroidism. Specimen: blood. The chain's CDR3 is CASSLGFSLQYNEQFF. CDR3 sequence (DNA): TGTGCCAGCAGCTTAGGGTTCAGTTTACAATACAATGAGCAGTTCTTC.